The 20 T cell receptor beta chains below all came from one sample that was sequenced in a study of human T cells and chemical hapten exposure. From the RACE reads, TCRdb called clonotypes with MiXCR, one entry per CDR3 protein. The top ten clones hold under 3% of a sample with around 180,000 distinct CDR3 sequences, 25% to 30% of them seen once. Specified time point: pre-sensitization, week 0. As for treatment: therapeutic diphenylcyclopropenone sensitization with weekly scalp DPC. The sequences come from whole blood, collected in connection with sensitization to the hapten diphenylcyclopropenone (DPC). The receptor set was obtained from a woman in her thirties with alopecia areata. Some clones in this sample may be carry-over from other donors' samples.

The rearrangement uses TRBV29-1 and TRBJ1-1; D unclear. CDR1 is SQVTM and CDR2 is ANQGSEA in the germline V gene. V was cut by 3 bases and J by 3 bases, with 5 bases left in between. The CDR3 runs 11 residues. The CDR3 region is CSVDMDTEAFF. The CDR3 nucleotides are TGCAGCGTTGATATGGACACTGAAGCTTTCTTT. Full variable domain (missing parts from reference TRBV29-1 and TRBJ1-1): SAVISQKPSRDICQRGTSLTIQCQVDSQVTMMFWYRQQPGQSLTLIATANQGSEATYESGFVIDKFPISRPNLTFSTLTVSNMSPEDSSIYLCSVDMDTEAFFGQGTRLTVV.

The CDR3 protein is CASSLEGRQPQHF. CDR3 DNA: TGTGCCAGCAGCTTAGAAGGGCGCCAGCCCCAGCATTTT. The rearrangement links TRBV7-2 to TRBJ1-5, with D uncertain. Per the germline V gene, CDR1 is SGHTA and CDR2 is FQGNSA. The CDR3 covers 13 residues. V lost 1 base and J 7 bases, leaving 8 bases between the germline ends.

This clonotype has a handful of counts. V is TRBV2 and J is TRBJ2-5; D gene ambiguous. The CDR3 runs 13 residues. Germline CDR1 SNHLY, CDR2 FYNNEI. The ends were cut back, 4 bases at V and 3 bases at J, with 9 bases in the middle. The CDR3 region is CASSGVAEETQYF. CDR3 bases: TGTGCCAGCAGTGGTGTGGCTGAAGAGACCCAGTACTTC.

The chain is built from TRBV7-2 and TRBJ2-5, with no clear D. Trimming removed 0 bases at V and 0 bases at J, with 5 bases between. The germline gives CDR1 SGHTA, CDR2 FQGNSA. The CDR3 contains 14 residues. CDR3 sequence (DNA): TGTGCCAGCAGCTTAGCTGAGTACCAAGAGACCCAGTACTTC. Protein: CASSLAEYQETQYF. The variable domain in full, completed from reference TRBV7-2 and TRBJ2-5, reads GAGVSQSPSNKVTEKGKDVELRCDPISGHTALYWYRQSLGQGLEFLIYFQGNSAPDKSGLPSDRFSAERTGGSVSTLTIQRTQQEDSAVYLCASSLAEYQETQYFGPGTRLLVL.

This clonotype showed up just a few times. The rearrangement links TRBV28 to TRBJ2-7; 9 bases map to TRBD2. The ends lost 10 bases at V and 7 bases at J; junction bases unmatched: 11. The CDR3 is 13 amino acids. The germline gives CDR1 MDHEN, CDR2 SYDVKM. This CDR3 reads CATCLQLAGEQYF. CDR3 DNA sequence: TGTGCCACCTGCCTACAACTAGCGGGTGAGCAGTACTTC.

The genes are TRBV19 and TRBJ2-7; D is perhaps TRBD2 (6 bases). CDR1 is LNHDA, CDR2 SQIVND, per germline (reference sequence). The germline V and J ends were trimmed by 6 bases and 0 bases, with 9 bases remaining between them. The CDR3 sequence is 13 residues long. Here the CDR3 reads CASSGGLSYEQYF. In DNA form, the CDR3 reads TGTGCCAGTAGCGGGGGTCTCTCCTACGAGCAGTACTTC.

The chain joins TRBV7-2 to TRBJ2-5; TRBD1 matches at 8 bases. The germline V gene encodes CDR1 SGHTA and CDR2 FQGNSA. Trimming at V came to 1 base and at J to 5 bases, leaving 6 bases not matched to a gene. The CDR3 is made up of 15 amino acids. CDR3: CASSLGTGLVETQYF. The CDR3 region has the DNA TGTGCCAGCAGCTTAGGGACAGGGTTGGTGGAGACCCAGTACTTC.

The rearrangement links TRBV29-1 to TRBJ1-1; a weak D match, TRBD1 (6 bases). Trimming stripped 6 bases from V and 0 bases from J, with 11 bases between. Germline values: CDR1 SQVTM, CDR2 ANQGSEA. This CDR3 region has 13 residues. CDR3 protein: CSVVQGLNTEAFF. The CDR3 DNA is TGCAGCGTAGTACAGGGCTTGAACACTGAAGCTTTCTTT.

This clonotype was seen only a few times. This sequence joins TRBV25-1 and TRBJ2-7; D remains ambiguous. V was pared by 3 bases and J by 0 bases, with 6 bases between. The CDR3 contains 13 residues. The V gene's germline CDR1 is MGHDK and CDR2 SYGVNS. CDR3 nucleotides: TGTGCCAGCAGTGACTTCAGCTCCTACGAGCAGTACTTC. This codes for CASSDFSSYEQYF.

The genes are TRBV7-2 and TRBJ2-3, with 8 bases fitting TRBD1. Trimming removed 3 bases from V and 7 bases from J; junction bases left unmatched: 6. The CDR3 contains 14 residues. Looked up from germline, CDR1 is SGHTA and CDR2 is FQGNSA. CDR3 region: CASSLGQVANTQYF. The CDR3 DNA reads TGTGCCAGCAGCTTGGGACAGGTCGCAAATACGCAGTATTTT. The variable domain in full, with the rest retrieved from reference TRBV7-2 and TRBJ2-3, is GAGVSQSPSNKVTEKGKDVELRCDPISGHTALYWYRQSLGQGLEFLIYFQGNSAPDKSGLPSDRFSAERTGGSVSTLTIQRTQQEDSAVYLCASSLGQVANTQYFGPGTRLTVL.

The chain carries TRBV29-1 and TRBJ2-2; the D call may be TRBD1 or TRBD2 (5 bases each). The CDR3 runs to 14 residues. V was cut by 6 bases and J by 6 bases, with 17 bases left in between. Germline loops: CDR1 SQVTM, CDR2 ANQGSEA. The CDR3 DNA sequence: TGCAGCGTCCGACCTGGGGGTCGGGCCGGGGAGCTGTTTTTT. It codes for CSVRPGGRAGELFF.

In its sample, this clonotype was seen a few times. V and J are TRBV7-9 and TRBJ2-7, with D possibly being TRBD2 (6 bases). V was shortened by 5 bases and J by 2 bases, with 10 bases between the two germline ends. The CDR3 contains 13 residues. Per germline, CDR1 SEHNR and CDR2 FQNEAQ (reference sequence). The CDR3 region is CASSAGGPYEQYF. In DNA form, the CDR3 reads TGTGCCAGCAGCGCAGGAGGGCCCTACGAGCAGTACTTC.

This rearrangement joins TRBV29-1 to TRBJ2-1; no definite D call. V lost 5 bases to trimming and J lost 10 bases, with 15 bases between them. The CDR3 runs to 12 residues. Germline values: CDR1 SQVTM, CDR2 ANQGSEA. CDR3 DNA: TGCAGCGTTATCCGGGCCGCCCGAGAGCAGTTCTTC. Encoded protein: CSVIRAAREQFF.

The rearrangement uses TRBV7-9 and TRBJ2-7, with D tentatively TRBD2 (7 bases). The CDR3 is 16 residues long. V was pared by 1 base and J by 2 bases, with 15 bases between. Per germline, CDR1 SEHNR and CDR2 FQNEAQ (reference sequence). The CDR3 sequence: CASSLDFARGPYEQYF. The CDR3 DNA sequence: TGTGCCAGCAGCTTAGATTTCGCGCGGGGGCCCTACGAGCAGTACTTC.

V gene TRBV6-5 combines with J gene TRBJ2-2, with 13 bases aligning to TRBD2. CDR3 length: 14 residues. Germline lookup yields CDR1 MNHEY and CDR2 SVGAGI. J gave up 7 bases and V 11 bases, and 7 bases lay outside the gene matches. The CDR3 DNA reads as TGTGCCTCTCGGACTAGCGGGAGTGTCGGGGAGCTGTTTTTT. Translating it yields CASRTSGSVGELFF.

This chain uses TRBV28 with TRBJ2-2; D perhaps matches TRBD2 (5 bases). V was shortened by 6 bases and J by 7 bases, with 15 bases between the two germline ends. CDR3 length equals 14 residues. Germline V CDR1 and CDR2: MDHEN, SYDVKM. CDR3 sequence: CASRPALEIGELFF. CDR3 coding DNA: TGTGCCAGCAGGCCTGCACTAGAAATCGGGGAGCTGTTTTTT.

In DNA, the CDR3 is TGTGCCAGCAGCCAAGATTTGGGGGGAAACACCATATATTTT. Translating it yields CASSQDLGGNTIYF. The chain links TRBV3-1 to TRBJ1-3; no firm D call. Germline-derived CDR1 and CDR2 are LGHDT and YNNKEL (reference sequence). The CDR3 contains 14 residues. Trimming took off 0 bases at V and 4 bases at J, with 7 bases between the two ends.

This sequence joins TRBV7-9 and TRBJ2-3, with D possibly being TRBD2 (5 bases). The germline V gene has CDR1 SEHNR and CDR2 FQNEAQ (reference sequence). Trimming cost V 6 bases and J 2 bases, with 9 bases left between them. This CDR3 has 13 amino acids. DNA of the CDR3: TGTGCCAGCAGGGACTTATCCACAGATACGCAGTATTTT. Its translation is CASRDLSTDTQYF.

This clonotype has just a few counts. This sequence joins TRBV28 and TRBJ1-4, with D unresolved. CDR1 is MDHEN, CDR2 SYDVKM, per germline. This CDR3 is built from 15 residues. V lost 2 bases to trimming and J lost 0 bases, with 7 bases between them. The CDR3 DNA reads TGTGCCAGCAGTTTAATCTATTCAACTAATGAAAAACTGTTTTTT. Protein product: CASSLIYSTNEKLFF.

This clonotype has just a few counts. This chain joins TRBV4-2 and TRBJ2-7, with D perhaps TRBD2 (6 bases). Germline assignment: CDR1 LGHNA and CDR2 YNFKEQ. This CDR3 is 13 amino acids long. With 4 bases removed from V and 11 bases from J, the gap between germline ends came to 18 bases. CDR3 bases: TGTGCCAGCAGCCCTGAAGACGGGACTGTGGAGTACTTC. It codes for CASSPEDGTVEYF.